These 22 T cell receptor beta chains originate from one sample sequenced in a study of T cell changes during pregnancy in multiple sclerosis. Profiled with immunoSEQ multiplex PCR; TCRdb holds only in-frame clones, not every one. The sample has about 51,000 clones, around 94% seen once. Sample: CD4+ T cells from peripheral blood mononuclear cells, taken in the second trimester of pregnancy. Receptors were obtained from a female donor with multiple sclerosis, enrolled in a pregnancy study.

This chain joins TRBV6-5 and TRBJ2-7; TRBD1 is a possible D gene (6 bases). The CDR3 runs 13 residues. Trimming cost V 10 bases and J 0 bases, with 13 bases left between them. Germline CDR1 and CDR2: MNHEY and SVGAGI. CDR3 bases: TGTGCCACCAGGGGCCAGGGCTCCTACGAGCAGTACTTC. It yields the protein CATRGQGSYEQYF.

V usage is TRBV5-3 and J usage is TRBJ2-2; no clear D gene. TRBV5-3 is identified as an open reading frame with a role that is uncertain. The V gene lost 4 bases and the J gene lost 16 bases, with 8 bases spanning the gap. This CDR3 is built from 9 residues. CDR3 loop: CARSPFPFF. CDR3 DNA: TGTGCCAGAAGCCCCTTTCCGTTTTTT.

V gene TRBV30 combines with J gene TRBJ1-6; D ambiguous. This CDR3 spans 14 amino acids. The ends were cut back, 0 bases at V and 11 bases at J, with 14 bases in the middle. Germline V gene sequence: CDR1 GTSNPN, CDR2 SVGIG (reference sequence). The CDR3 coding sequence is TGTGCCTGGAGTGTAGTTCCGGGGTACCCACCCCTCCACTTT. Encoded protein: CAWSVVPGYPPLHF.

The chain's CDR3 is CASSQDFGGPYEQYF. The CDR3 region has the DNA TGTGCCAGCAGCCAAGATTTCGGGGGTCCCTACGAGCAGTACTTC. The rearrangement joins TRBV4-2 to TRBJ2-7, with D possibly matching TRBD2 (6 bases). The CDR3 runs to 15 residues. Trimming took off 0 bases at V and 2 bases at J, with 11 bases between the two ends. Germline values: CDR1 LGHNA, CDR2 YNFKEQ.

The chain carries TRBV7-8 and TRBJ2-7; 10 bases fit TRBD1. V trimming: 4 bases; J trimming: 6 bases; junction bases outside the gene matches: 12. CDR3 length: 16 residues. Germline V gives CDR1 SGHVS, CDR2 FQNEAQ. The CDR3 DNA reads TGTGCCAGCAGCTCGAGGGTCGGGACAGGGGTTGGCGAGCAGTACTTC. The encoded protein is CASSSRVGTGVGEQYF.

This clone came up a few times. This chain joins TRBV25-1 and TRBJ1-3, with a weak D call TRBD1 (5 bases). The V end was cut by 6 bases, the J end by 2 bases, with 14 bases between. Germline CDR1 MGHDK, CDR2 SYGVNS. The CDR3 is 15 residues long. The CDR3 spells CASSAYWGAGNTIYF. The CDR3 DNA is TGTGCCAGCAGCGCTTATTGGGGGGCTGGAAACACCATATATTTT.

The V call is TRBV7-2, the J call TRBJ2-6; 8 bases fit TRBD1. Germline CDR1 is SGHTA and CDR2 is FQGNSA. This CDR3 is 16 amino acids long. After removal of 5 bases from V and 3 bases from J, the junction contained 6 bases not matched to a gene. The CDR3 sequence is CASSPGQGIGANVLTF. In DNA form, the CDR3 reads TGTGCCAGCAGCCCAGGACAGGGAATTGGGGCCAACGTCCTGACTTTC.

The chain recombines TRBV29-1 with TRBJ2-1; 10 bases are shared with TRBD2. V shed 5 bases and J 6 bases; nucleotides not matched to a gene: 10. Germline CDR1 and CDR2: SQVTM and ANQGSEA. CDR3 length: 15 amino acids. CDR3 sequence reads: CSVQASSGGLNEQFF. The CDR3 DNA follows: TGCAGCGTTCAAGCCTCTAGCGGGGGACTCAATGAGCAGTTCTTC.

The chain employs TRBV7-2 and TRBJ2-7; 9 nucleotides match TRBD2. J lost 2 bases, V lost 2 bases, and 7 bases had no gene match. The CDR3 runs to 16 residues. Germline V gene sequence: CDR1 SGHTA, CDR2 FQGNSA. CDR3 sequence (DNA): TGTGCCAGCAGCTTAAGTGAGGCGGGGGGGACCTACGAGCAGTACTTC. Protein: CASSLSEAGGTYEQYF.

The V and J genes are TRBV7-8 and TRBJ1-5, with TRBD1 matching 7 bases. Germline V gene data show CDR1 as SGHVS and CDR2 as FQNEAQ. Unmatched junction bases numbered 12, after V lost 5 bases and J lost 2 bases. The CDR3 runs to 17 residues. The CDR3 DNA reads TGTGCCAGCAGCGGAAGGGGTAGGGGGCGCGGCAATCAGCCCCAGCATTTT. Translation: CASSGRGRGRGNQPQHF.

The chain couples TRBV18 to TRBJ1-5; 10 nucleotides agree with TRBD1. V dropped 1 base and J dropped 4; count of bases not matched to a gene: 7. CDR3 length: 17 amino acids. Germline values: CDR1 KGHSH, CDR2 LQKENI. The CDR3 sequence: CASSPQPRTGGNQPQHF. The CDR3 nucleotides are TGTGCCAGCTCACCACAACCTAGGACAGGGGGTAATCAGCCCCAGCATTTT.

The genes are TRBV19 and TRBJ2-1, with TRBD2 as a possible D gene (7 bases). Germline-derived CDR1 and CDR2 are LNHDA and SQIVND (reference sequence). V lost 5 bases to trimming and J lost 3 bases, with 17 bases between them. This CDR3 spans 16 amino acids. The CDR3 sequence: CASSSPGEGGYNEQFF. The CDR3 coding sequence is TGTGCCAGTAGTTCCCCGGGGGAGGGGGGCTACAATGAGCAGTTCTTC.

The J gene is TRBJ2-2, the V gene TRBV6-5; possible D gene TRBD2, 7 bases. Trimming left V 8 bases short and J 6 bases short, with 19 bases between. The CDR3 is 15 residues long. Per germline, CDR1 MNHEY and CDR2 SVGAGI. The CDR3 loop is CASSLLGGAAGELFF. Written as DNA, the CDR3 is TGTGCCAGCTCCTTACTTGGGGGGGCAGCCGGGGAGCTGTTTTTT.

The V and J genes are TRBV7-9 and TRBJ2-2, with D hard to call. CDR3 size: 14 residues. Looked up from germline, CDR1 is SEHNR and CDR2 is FQNEAQ (reference sequence). V was trimmed by 0 bases and J by 5 bases, leaving 7 bases between them. In DNA, the CDR3 is TGTGCCAGCAGCTTAGCCCGGAGTACCGGGGAGCTGTTTTTT. Its translation: CASSLARSTGELFF.

In this sample, this clone turned up once. This chain joins TRBV11-2 and TRBJ2-5, with D possibly matching TRBD1 (7 bases). Trimming cost V 6 bases and J 4 bases, with 15 bases left between them. Germline CDR1 reads SGHAT; CDR2 reads FQNNGV. CDR3 size: 14 residues. CDR3 nucleotide sequence: TGTGCCAGCAGGGGGGGACAGTCCCCAGAGACCCAGTACTTC. Its translation: CASRGGQSPETQYF.

This chain uses TRBV4-1 with TRBJ2-3; 12 bases align to TRBD2. With V trimmed by 4 bases and J by 1 base, 0 bases remained unmatched. The CDR3 loop spans 15 amino acids. In germline, CDR1 is MGHRA, CDR2 YSYEKL. The DNA of the CDR3 is TGCGCCAGCAGCCGGACTAGCGGGGGCACAGATACGCAGTATTTT. Translating gives CASSRTSGGTDTQYF.

The V gene is TRBV7-3, the J gene TRBJ1-1; 9 nucleotides align to TRBD1. Germline trimming cut 5 bases from V and 5 bases from J; bases unmatched to any gene: 9. The CDR3 loop spans 15 amino acids. The germline V gene has CDR1 SGHTA and CDR2 FQGTGA. CDR3 loop: CASSPEDRGGTEAFF. DNA for the CDR3: TGTGCCAGCAGCCCCGAGGACAGGGGTGGGACTGAAGCTTTCTTT.

This sequence joins TRBV4-2 and TRBJ1-6; D gene uncertain. CDR1 LGHNA and CDR2 YNFKEQ come from the germline V gene. Between the trimmed V and J ends, which lost 0 bases and 5 bases, there was a span of 5 bases. The CDR3 spans 14 residues. CDR3 sequence (DNA): TGTGCCAGCAGCCAAGATACAAATAATTCACCCCTCCACTTT. This sequence encodes CASSQDTNNSPLHF.

This chain uses TRBV19 with TRBJ1-2, with D possibly TRBD1 on 5 matching bases. The CDR3 spans 16 residues. Germline V gives CDR1 LNHDA, CDR2 SQIVND (reference sequence). Deletions cut 5 bases from V and 2 bases from J, with 18 bases between. CDR3 protein: CASSPPPAGFNYGYTF. The CDR3 coding sequence is TGTGCCAGTAGTCCCCCCCCAGCAGGGTTCAACTATGGCTACACCTTC.

The CDR3 sequence: CASSVGTGVVNTEAFF. In nucleotides, the CDR3 is TGTGCCAGCAGCGTAGGGACAGGGGTCGTGAACACTGAAGCTTTCTTT. This chain joins TRBV9 and TRBJ1-1, with 9 bases that match TRBD1. The CDR3 loop spans 16 amino acids. V lost 0 bases to trimming and J lost 0 bases; unmatched junction nucleotides: 3. Germline V gene sequence: CDR1 SGDLS, CDR2 YYNGEE.

The gene calls are TRBV6-6 and TRBJ2-2, with a weak D call TRBD2 (6 bases). The V gene's germline CDR1 is MNHNY and CDR2 SVGAGI (reference sequence). V shed 4 bases and J shed 6 bases, with 18 bases lying between them. This CDR3 comprises 16 residues. CDR3 region: CASSSAGPSVPGELFF. The CDR3 coding sequence is TGTGCCAGCAGTTCCGCCGGACCTAGCGTTCCCGGGGAGCTGTTTTTT.

The rearrangement uses TRBV5-6 and TRBJ1-2; weak D call: TRBD1 (6 bases). This CDR3 has 13 amino acids. Germline V gene lookup returns CDR1 SGHDT and CDR2 YYEEEE. V lost 5 bases and J lost 4, with 12 bases in between. This CDR3 reads CASRTGQLYGYTF. The DNA for the CDR3 is TGTGCCAGCAGGACCGGACAGCTCTATGGCTACACCTTC. Full variable domain (remainder filled in from reference TRBV5-6 and TRBJ1-2): DAGVTQSPTHLIKTRGQQVTLRCSPKSGHDTVSWYQQALGQGPQFIFQYYEEEERQRGNFPDRFSGHQFPNYSSELNVNALLLGDSALYLCASRTGQLYGYTFGSGTRLTVV.